The rows below give T cell receptor beta chains drawn from one sample of a study of T cell changes during pregnancy in multiple sclerosis. Only in-frame clones appear in the TCRdb table, and some are missing; sequencing was by immunoSEQ multiplex PCR. The table lists under 65,000 clones, about 92% of them singletons. Sequencing used CD4+ T cells from peripheral blood mononuclear cells, obtained after pregnancy. The receptors derive from a female donor with multiple sclerosis, enrolled in a pregnancy study. The CDR3 runs from the conserved cysteine through the conserved F or W. The D gene is left open where the match is weak. Clone size is shown for a subset of rows, as once, few, many or a class of expanded clone.

CDR3nt	CDR3aa	v_gene	d_gene	j_gene	abundance
TGTGCCAGCAGTGCCGCAACAGCGAACACTGAAGCTTTCTTT	CASSAATANTEAFF	TRBV21-1	-	TRBJ1-1	-
TGTGCCAGCAGCCAACCCCAGCGGGGGGGCGGAGAGACCCAGTACTTC	CASSQPQRGGGETQYF	TRBV4-2	TRBD2	TRBJ2-5	-
TGTGCCTGGAGTGGGAGCGGGGGGGAAGATACGCAGTATTTT	CAWSGSGGEDTQYF	TRBV30	TRBD2	TRBJ2-3	-
TGTGCCAGTCTCAGGACAGGGGGCGTAGGTAACAATGAGCAGTTCTTC	CASLRTGGVGNNEQFF	TRBV19	TRBD1	TRBJ2-1	-
TGTGCCAGCAGTTCCGGGACAGGGCGCTCCTATAATTCACCCCTCCACTTT	CASSSGTGRSYNSPLHF	TRBV5-4	TRBD1	TRBJ1-6	-
TGTGCCAGTAGTATAGGGGACAGATTCTATGGCTACACCTTC	CASSIGDRFYGYTF	TRBV19	TRBD1	TRBJ1-2	once
TGTGCCAGCAGCATACTCCAGCGGACCGGGGAGCTGTTTTTT	CASSILQRTGELFF	TRBV7-2	-	TRBJ2-2	once
TGTGCCAGCAGTACAGGGGGGAGGGCTGAAGCTTTCTTT	CASSTGGRAEAFF	TRBV2	TRBD1	TRBJ1-1	-
TGTGCCAGCAGCCCGCCGACAGGGGGTTCCTACGAGCAGTACTTC	CASSPPTGGSYEQYF	TRBV7-2	TRBD1	TRBJ2-7	-
TGTGCCAGCAGCGTGACAGGGAGAGCCTACGAGCAGTACTTC	CASSVTGRAYEQYF	TRBV9	TRBD1	TRBJ2-7	-
TGTGCCAGCTCACCAGGAGGAACTAATGAAAAACTGTTTTTT	CASSPGGTNEKLFF	TRBV18	-	TRBJ1-4	-
TGCGCCAGCAGCCACGGCGGGTCAGCGGGTAGTTCCACTGAAGCTTTCTTT	CASSHGGSAGSSTEAFF	TRBV4-3	-	TRBJ1-1	-
TGCGCCAGCAGCCAAACGGACAGGCTTAACTATGGCTACACCTTC	CASSQTDRLNYGYTF	TRBV4-3	TRBD1	TRBJ1-2	-
TGTGCCAGCAGCCCTCAGACTAGCGGGGGGGTTGGGGCCAAAAACATTCAGTACTTC	CASSPQTSGGVGAKNIQYF	TRBV7-6	TRBD2	TRBJ2-4	-
TGTGCCAGCAGCGAACAGGGCCCTTACAATGAGCAGTTCTTC	CASSEQGPYNEQFF	TRBV7-2	-	TRBJ2-1	once
TGTGCCAGCAGCGCCCGGACAAGACAAGAGACCCAGTACTTC	CASSARTRQETQYF	TRBV11-2	-	TRBJ2-5	-
TGTGCCAGCAGTTACAGGGTAGAGGCCCTCCACTTT	CASSYRVEALHF	TRBV25-1	-	TRBJ1-6	-
TGTGCCAGCAGCTCCCGGGGGGCGGGGGGCACAGATACGCAGTATTTT	CASSSRGAGGTDTQYF	TRBV11-3	-	TRBJ2-3	once
TGTGCCAGCAGGCCCCTCGGACTAGCGGGGTCCGGGGAGCTGTTTTTT	CASRPLGLAGSGELFF	TRBV5-4	TRBD2	TRBJ2-2	-
TGTGCCAGCAGTGCTCGTCTACAGGGCAACACCGGGGAGCTGTTTTTT	CASSARLQGNTGELFF	TRBV6-1	-	TRBJ2-2	once
TGTGCCAGCTCACAGGGGGCTGTACAGCCCCAGCATTTT	CASSQGAVQPQHF	TRBV18	TRBD1	TRBJ1-5	-
TGTGCCAGCAGTGCTCGGGGGTGGGGGACTGAAGCTTTCTTT	CASSARGWGTEAFF	TRBV6-1	-	TRBJ1-1	once
TGCGCCAGCAGCTTCAGGGGGTATCGGAAGCAGTATTTT	CASSFRGYRKQYF	TRBV5-1	TRBD1	TRBJ2-3	-
TGTGCTAGTGCCTCGGGACAGCCTAATCAGCCCCAGCATTTT	CASASGQPNQPQHF	TRBV12-5	TRBD1	TRBJ1-5	-
TGTGCCAGCAGCGGGAACCTGGACAGAGTAAGCACAGATACGCAGTATTTT	CASSGNLDRVSTDTQYF	TRBV5-6	-	TRBJ2-3	-
TGTGCCAGCAGCCCGGGACAGGGGGCGAGGGGGGCCAACGTCCTGACTTTC	CASSPGQGARGANVLTF	TRBV7-3	TRBD1	TRBJ2-6	-
TGTGCCAGCAGTTTAGGGAGGCAGAATCAGCCCCAGCATTTT	CASSLGRQNQPQHF	TRBV27	-	TRBJ1-5	-
TGTGCCAGCAGCACCGGGGGGGTGGCTTTCTTT	CASSTGGVAFF	TRBV7-3	-	TRBJ1-1	-
TGTGCCTGGAGTGTTGGTGGTTCAGGGAGGAGAAACACCATATATTTT	CAWSVGGSGRRNTIYF	TRBV30	-	TRBJ1-3	-
TGTGCCAGCAGCCCGCCCCTTCAAGCGACCGGGGAGCTGTTTTTT	CASSPPLQATGELFF	TRBV6-6	-	TRBJ2-2	-
TGTGCCAGCAGCTTAGGGCCGGGGGAGGGCTACACCTTC	CASSLGPGEGYTF	TRBV7-2	-	TRBJ1-2	-
TGTGCCAGCGTGGCAGGAAGCTACGAGCAGTACTTC	CASVAGSYEQYF	TRBV6-1	-	TRBJ2-7	-
TGCAGCGCGGGGGGGTTGCAAGAGACCCAGTACTTC	CSAGGLQETQYF	TRBV29-1	TRBD2	TRBJ2-5	-
TGTGCCAGCAGTCCCCGGACAGATACGCAGTATTTT	CASSPRTDTQYF	TRBV6-5	-	TRBJ2-3	once
TGTGCCAGCAGCTTGGAGGGAGCGACAATTCCGGGCGGAGCTGAAGCTTTCTTT	CASSLEGATIPGGAEAFF	TRBV5-6	-	TRBJ1-1	once
TGTGCCAGCAGCGAACAAGGTGGTGGGGGCCAGCCCCAGCATTTT	CASSEQGGGGQPQHF	TRBV9	-	TRBJ1-5	-
TGTGCCAGCAGTCAAGAGGGTTCCAATCAGCCCCAGCATTTT	CASSQEGSNQPQHF	TRBV6-4	-	TRBJ1-5	once
TGTGCCAGCTCACGGGACAGCCCCACCGGGGAGCTGTTTTTT	CASSRDSPTGELFF	TRBV18	TRBD1	TRBJ2-2	-
TGTGCCATCAGTCCGAGGGACAGGGAGGCCAAAAACATTCAGTACTTC	CAISPRDREAKNIQYF	TRBV10-3	TRBD1	TRBJ2-4	-
TGTGCCATCAGTGAGTACGCCGGGGGAAGAAACACCATATATTTT	CAISEYAGGRNTIYF	TRBV10-3	-	TRBJ1-3	-
TGTGCCACCAGCCGAGGGGGACAGGGCGGTGAAAAACTGTTTTTT	CATSRGGQGGEKLFF	TRBV15	TRBD1	TRBJ1-4	-
TGTGCCAGCAGCATCAGGGCCTCCTCTGGAAACACCATATATTTT	CASSIRASSGNTIYF	TRBV7-9	-	TRBJ1-3	-
TGTGCCAGCAGCTGGGGACTGGGAACGACTGAAGCTTTCTTT	CASSWGLGTTEAFF	TRBV5-4	-	TRBJ1-1	-
TGCGCCAGCAGCTTGGAACAGGGCGTGAACACTGAAGCTTTCTTT	CASSLEQGVNTEAFF	TRBV5-1	-	TRBJ1-1	-
TGTGCCAGCGGACTAGCAGCGAACACCGGGGAGCTGTTTTTT	CASGLAANTGELFF	TRBV7-3	TRBD2	TRBJ2-2	-
TGTGCCAGCAGTGGGGGGCCCCATAATTCACCCCTCCACTTT	CASSGGPHNSPLHF	TRBV6-1	-	TRBJ1-6	once
TGTGCCATCAGGGGGATCGACGGGGTTAAAAGAGAGCAGTTCTTC	CAIRGIDGVKREQFF	TRBV10-3	-	TRBJ2-1	-